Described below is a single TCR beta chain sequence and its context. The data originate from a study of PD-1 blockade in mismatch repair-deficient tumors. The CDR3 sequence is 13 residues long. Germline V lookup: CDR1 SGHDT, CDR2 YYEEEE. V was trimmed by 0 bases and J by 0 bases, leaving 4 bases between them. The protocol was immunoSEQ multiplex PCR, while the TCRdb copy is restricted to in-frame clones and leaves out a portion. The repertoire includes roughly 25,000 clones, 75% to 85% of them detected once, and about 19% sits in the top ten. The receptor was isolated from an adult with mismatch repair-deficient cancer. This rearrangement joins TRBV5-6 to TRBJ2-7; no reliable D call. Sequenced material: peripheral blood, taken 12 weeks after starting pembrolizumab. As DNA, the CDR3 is TGTGCCAGCAGCTTGGGGAGCTCCTACGAGCAGTACTTC. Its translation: CASSLGSSYEQYF.